Described below is a single T cell receptor (beta chain) sequence and its context. This receptor's antigen is unknown. No much larger clone is present one base from it, and per-base qualities are unavailable. V and J are truncated by 3 bases and 5 bases respectively, leaving an intervening sequence of 11 bases. The germline V gene supplies CDR1 ENHRY and CDR2 SYGVKD. Its CDR3 holds 13 amino acids, cysteine through phenylalanine. Only the CDR3 DNA stays, 39 bases, in frame from base 1. These data come from a study of identical twins listed by TCRdb under 2016. About the study as a whole: The study deep-sequenced TCR alpha and beta repertoires from monozygotic twins, unrelated adults of various ages and cord blood to test whether fetal clonotypes persist. Replicate twin experiments were performed at different times using different library preparation protocols to rule out contamination. The paper as a whole reports these results and caveats: Abundant cord blood beta clonotypes had fewer insertions, young adult naive repertoires showed a similar but weaker trend, and memory repertoires showed no such trend. A weaker excess of twin sharing was found in beta out-of-frame sequences because the signal-to-noise ratio was lowered by fewer shared sequences. Invariant T cells such as MAIT and iNKT could partly confound zero-insertion analyses, though diverse VJ usage argued against this for most clonotypes. In monozygotic twins, out-of-frame TCR alpha sharing was systematically underestimated by recombination models, although the models agreed with sharing between unrelated individuals. Because the same donors could not be followed over many years, conclusions were based on cross-sectional statistical analysis. Out-of-frame TCR alpha sequences shared between twins showed an excess of low generation-probability sequences compared with coincidental sharing between unrelated individuals.

The protocol used for the library was 5' RACE. The instrument was an Illumina HiSeq 2000. A universal primer binding site was introduced by template switching, and a unique molecular identifier was present in the final cDNA, enabling accurate counting of TCR cDNA molecules. First-strand cDNA for TCR alpha and beta chains was synthesized from specific primers in the conserved constant-segment region. To control for contamination, each cDNA library was double barcoded with a SMART-Mk sample barcode plus Illumina barcodes. Two successive PCR steps introduced TruSeq adapter sequences along with Illumina sample barcodes. The Illumina HiSeq platform was used with custom primers to sequence TCR alpha and beta cDNA libraries. The authors' pipeline ran thus. MiGEC was used to process raw reads and extract unique molecular identifiers, and MiXCR was used to find CDR3 positions. Recombination models were inferred per individual with the repgenHMM and IGoR tools using an EM algorithm. Shared clonotypes were analyzed with the tcR package in R, and sharing was normalized by the product of cloneset sizes. To study raw recombination free of thymic and clonal selection effects, out-of-frame nonproductive sequences were analyzed. Clones were called with MiXCR by TCRdb after fastp trimmed the public reads at Q25, and only in-frame beta chains were retained. Duplicate CDR3 protein sequences are folded into a single record with the most common DNA and genes. The V and J calls were not made by the authors but by TCRdb's processing. The table for this sample lists roughly 720,000 distinct CDR3 sequences; 18% of them were counted only once. The ten largest make up around 13% of the sample.

All donors were healthy Caucasians. Three pairs of female monozygotic twins, all aged about 18 to 29 years, made up the twin cohort. RNA for TCR libraries was isolated from peripheral blood mononuclear cells. The same data also contributed to another study, on T cells expressing NK-cell markers. That second report states: About 8 donors provided sorted CD3+CD56+NKG2C+, CD3+CD56+NKG2C- and CD3+CD56-NKG2C+ T-cell subsets, whose TCR beta-chain repertoires were profiled. Of the eight sequenced donors, seven were found to be HCMV-seropositive and one was found to be HCMV-seronegative. To restrict sorting to alphabetaTCR-expressing T cells, an anti-gammadeltaTCR antibody was added in several experiments. For six donors, the dominant CD3+CD56+NKG2C+ clonotypes were among the top 10 CD8+ clonotypes and accounted for roughly 1.0-8% of CD8+ T cells. Those dominant clonotypes were again the most abundant among CD3+CD56-NKG2C+ cells in a handful of donors, at about 25-60.1%. It remained unclear whether the expanded NKG2C-expressing T cell clones were specific for HCMV antigens. The eight sequenced donors were randomly selected healthy volunteers, three men and five women. A commercial ELISA kit detecting HCMV-specific IgG in serum was used to determine HCMV serostatus. For about 6 donors, bulk peripheral blood T-cell repertoires were additionally sequenced from unsorted PBMC. MIGEC was used to demultiplex reads and group reads by UMI, and MiTCR was used to assemble and quantify clonotypes. To exclude erroneous sequences, any TCR cDNA sequence not supported by at least two reads was discarded. The tcR package was used for downstream repertoire analysis, and clonotypes were matched between fractions using CDR3 nucleotide sequence together with V segment. Antigen specificity was annotated against VDJdb with VDJmatch, allowing one amino acid substitution in CDR3.

The sequencing sample was made of PBMCs. This chain joins TRBV10-3 to TRBJ2-7, with the D gene not clear enough to name. This clonotype was obtained from a woman under 30 in good health. The CDR3 reads as follows: CAISEEGYDEQYF. The sequenced DNA: TGTGCCATCAGTGAAGAAGGGTACGACGAGCAGTACTTC.